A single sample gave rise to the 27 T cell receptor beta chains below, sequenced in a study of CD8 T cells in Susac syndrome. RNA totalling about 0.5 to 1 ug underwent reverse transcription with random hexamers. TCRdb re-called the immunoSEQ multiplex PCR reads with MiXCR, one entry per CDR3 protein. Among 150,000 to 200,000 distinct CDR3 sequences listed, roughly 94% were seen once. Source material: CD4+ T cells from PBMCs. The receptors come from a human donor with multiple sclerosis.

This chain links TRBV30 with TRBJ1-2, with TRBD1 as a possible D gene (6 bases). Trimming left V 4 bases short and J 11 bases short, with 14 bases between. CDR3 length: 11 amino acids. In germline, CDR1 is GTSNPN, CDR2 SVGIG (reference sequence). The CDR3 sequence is CAWNRQEIYTF. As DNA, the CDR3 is TGTGCCTGGAATCGACAGGAAATATACACCTTC.

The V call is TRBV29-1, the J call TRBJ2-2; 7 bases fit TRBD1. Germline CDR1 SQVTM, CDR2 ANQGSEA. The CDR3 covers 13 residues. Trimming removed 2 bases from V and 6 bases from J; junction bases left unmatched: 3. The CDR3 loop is CSVERGRPGELFF. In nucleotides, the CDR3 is TGCAGCGTTGAAAGGGGGCGCCCCGGGGAGCTGTTTTTT.

In DNA, the CDR3 is TGTGCCACCAGCAGCGCCCAACTCGAAGAGACCCAGTACTTC. Its translation: CATSSAQLEETQYF. The chain has TRBV15 and TRBJ2-5; the D is unclear. Germline V gene data show CDR1 as LNHNV and CDR2 as YYDKDF (reference sequence). Trimming removed 3 bases at V and 3 bases at J, with 11 bases between. The CDR3 length is 14 residues. The whole variable domain, remainder taken from reference TRBV15 and TRBJ2-5, is DAMVIQNPRYQVTQFGKPVTLSCSQTLNHNVMYWYQQKSSQAPKLLFHYYDKDFNNEADTPDNFQSRRPNTSFCFLDIRSPGLGDTAMYLCATSSAQLEETQYFGPGTRLLVL.

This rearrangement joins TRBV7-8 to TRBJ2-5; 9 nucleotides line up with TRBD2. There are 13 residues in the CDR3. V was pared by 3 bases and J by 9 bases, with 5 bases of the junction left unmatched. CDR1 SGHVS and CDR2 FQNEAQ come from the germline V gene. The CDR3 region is CASSLTSGGPQYF. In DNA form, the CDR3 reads TGTGCCAGCAGCTTGACTAGCGGAGGACCCCAGTACTTC.

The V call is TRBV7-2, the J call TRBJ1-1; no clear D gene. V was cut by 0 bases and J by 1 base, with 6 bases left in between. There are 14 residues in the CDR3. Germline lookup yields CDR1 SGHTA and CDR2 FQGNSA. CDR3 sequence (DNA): TGTGCCAGCAGCTTAGCAGGAGCGAACACTGAAGCTTTCTTT. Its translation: CASSLAGANTEAFF.

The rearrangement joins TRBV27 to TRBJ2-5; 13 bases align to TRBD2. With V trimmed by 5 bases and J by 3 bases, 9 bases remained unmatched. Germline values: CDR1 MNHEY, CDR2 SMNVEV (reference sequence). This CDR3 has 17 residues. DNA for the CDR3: TGTGCCAGCAGTCTTCGGACTAGCGGGAGATTTGAAGAGACCCAGTACTTC. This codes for CASSLRTSGRFEETQYF.

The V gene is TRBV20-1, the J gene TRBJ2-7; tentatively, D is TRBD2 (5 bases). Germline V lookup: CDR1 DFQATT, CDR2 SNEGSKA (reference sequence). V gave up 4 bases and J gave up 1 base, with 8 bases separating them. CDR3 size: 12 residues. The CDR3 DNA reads TGCAGTGCTATGGGAGAGTCCTACGAGCAGTACTTC. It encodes CSAMGESYEQYF.

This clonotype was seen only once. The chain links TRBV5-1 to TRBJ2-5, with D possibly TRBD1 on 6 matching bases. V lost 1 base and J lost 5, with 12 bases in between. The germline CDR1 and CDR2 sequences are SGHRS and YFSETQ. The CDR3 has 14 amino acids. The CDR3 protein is CASSLQGMDETQYF. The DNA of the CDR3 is TGCGCCAGCAGCTTGCAGGGGATGGACGAGACCCAGTACTTC.

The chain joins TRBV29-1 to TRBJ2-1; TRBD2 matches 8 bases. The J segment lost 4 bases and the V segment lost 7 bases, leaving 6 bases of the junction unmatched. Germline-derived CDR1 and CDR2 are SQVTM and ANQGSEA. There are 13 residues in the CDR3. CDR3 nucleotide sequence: TGCAGCGCTCCGGGACTAGAATACAATGAGCAGTTCTTC. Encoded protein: CSAPGLEYNEQFF.

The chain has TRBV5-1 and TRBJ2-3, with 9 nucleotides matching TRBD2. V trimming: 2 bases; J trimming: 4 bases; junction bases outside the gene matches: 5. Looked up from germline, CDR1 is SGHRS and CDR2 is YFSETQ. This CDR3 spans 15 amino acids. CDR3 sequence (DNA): TGCGCCAGCAGCTTTCTAGCGGGATCTTCAGATACGCAGTATTTT. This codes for CASSFLAGSSDTQYF.

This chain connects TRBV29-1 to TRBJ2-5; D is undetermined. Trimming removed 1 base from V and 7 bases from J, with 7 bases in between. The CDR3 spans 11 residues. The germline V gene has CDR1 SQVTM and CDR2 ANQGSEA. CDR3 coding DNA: TGCAGCGTTGAAGGTCGAGGGACCCAGTACTTC. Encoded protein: CSVEGRGTQYF.

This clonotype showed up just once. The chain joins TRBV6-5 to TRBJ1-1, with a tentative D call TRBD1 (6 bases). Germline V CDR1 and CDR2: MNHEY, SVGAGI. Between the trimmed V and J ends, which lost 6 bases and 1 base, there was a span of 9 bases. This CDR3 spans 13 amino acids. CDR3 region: CASRRQANTEAFF. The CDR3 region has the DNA TGTGCCAGCAGGAGACAGGCGAACACTGAAGCTTTCTTT.

CDR3 sequence reads: CASSFGVEGEQYF. The CDR3 DNA is TGTGCCAGCAGCTTCGGCGTAGAAGGCGAGCAGTACTTC. This chain connects TRBV5-6 to TRBJ2-7; D is uncertain. Germline lookup yields CDR1 SGHDT and CDR2 YYEEEE. The CDR3 is made up of 13 amino acids. Trimming shortened V by 2 bases and J by 6 bases, and 12 bases separated the two germline ends.

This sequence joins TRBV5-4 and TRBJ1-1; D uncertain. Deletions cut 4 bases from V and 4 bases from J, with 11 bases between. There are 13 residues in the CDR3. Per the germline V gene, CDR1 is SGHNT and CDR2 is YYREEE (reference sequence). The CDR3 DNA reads TGTGCCAGCAGCCCCGACCTTCGCACTGAAGCTTTCTTT. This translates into CASSPDLRTEAFF.

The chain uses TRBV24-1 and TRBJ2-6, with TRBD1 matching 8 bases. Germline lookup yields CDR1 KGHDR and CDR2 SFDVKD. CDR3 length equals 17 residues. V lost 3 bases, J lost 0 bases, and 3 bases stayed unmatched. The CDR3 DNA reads TGTGCCACCAGTGATCGAACAGGGGGCTCTGGGGCCAACGTCCTGACTTTC. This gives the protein CATSDRTGGSGANVLTF.

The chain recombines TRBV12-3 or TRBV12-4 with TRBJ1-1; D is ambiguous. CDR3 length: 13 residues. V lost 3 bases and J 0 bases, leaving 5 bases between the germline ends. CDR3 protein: CASSFEVNTEAFF. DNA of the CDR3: TGTGCCAGCAGTTTCGAAGTGAACACTGAAGCTTTCTTT.

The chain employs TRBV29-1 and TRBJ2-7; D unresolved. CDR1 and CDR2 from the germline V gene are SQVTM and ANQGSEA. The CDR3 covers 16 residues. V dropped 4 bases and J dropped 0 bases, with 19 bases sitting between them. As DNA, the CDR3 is TGCAGCGTTGTCTTTGTTTTTGGACCTCGCTCCTACGAGCAGTACTTC. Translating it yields CSVVFVFGPRSYEQYF.

This chain's CDR3 is CASSRDRGPEQFF. CDR3 nucleotide sequence: TGTGCCAGTAGTAGGGACAGGGGGCCCGAGCAGTTCTTC. The rearrangement links TRBV19 to TRBJ2-1, with TRBD1 matching over 12 bases. CDR3 length: 13 residues. CDR1 and CDR2 (germline): LNHDA, SQIVND (reference sequence). V gave up 4 bases and J gave up 10 bases; unmatched junction bases: 2.

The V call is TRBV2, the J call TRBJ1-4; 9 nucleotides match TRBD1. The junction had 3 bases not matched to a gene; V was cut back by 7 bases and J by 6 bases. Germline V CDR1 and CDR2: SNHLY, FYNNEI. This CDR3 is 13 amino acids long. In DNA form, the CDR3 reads TGTGCCAGCAAAACAGGGGGCGATGAAAAACTGTTTTTT. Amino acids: CASKTGGDEKLFF.

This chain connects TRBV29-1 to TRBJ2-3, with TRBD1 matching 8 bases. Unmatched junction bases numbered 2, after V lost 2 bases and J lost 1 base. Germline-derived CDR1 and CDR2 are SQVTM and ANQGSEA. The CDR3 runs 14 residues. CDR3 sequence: CSVEPTGGTDTQYF. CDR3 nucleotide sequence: TGCAGCGTTGAACCGACAGGGGGCACAGATACGCAGTATTTT.

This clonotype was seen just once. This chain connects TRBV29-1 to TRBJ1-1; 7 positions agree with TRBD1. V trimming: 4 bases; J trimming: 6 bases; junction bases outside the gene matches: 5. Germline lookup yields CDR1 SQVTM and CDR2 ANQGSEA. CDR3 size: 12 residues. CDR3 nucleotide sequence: TGCAGCGTTGTAACAGGGGTCGCTGAAGCTTTCTTT. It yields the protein CSVVTGVAEAFF.

This CDR3 is CAWNRRGSQPQHF. The CDR3 nucleotides read TGTGCCTGGAATCGGAGGGGTAGTCAGCCCCAGCATTTT. The rearrangement joins TRBV30 to TRBJ1-5; D might be TRBD1 (5 bases). Germline CDR1 reads GTSNPN; CDR2 reads SVGIG (reference sequence). V dropped 4 bases and J dropped 6 bases, with 13 bases sitting between them. The CDR3 is made up of 13 amino acids.

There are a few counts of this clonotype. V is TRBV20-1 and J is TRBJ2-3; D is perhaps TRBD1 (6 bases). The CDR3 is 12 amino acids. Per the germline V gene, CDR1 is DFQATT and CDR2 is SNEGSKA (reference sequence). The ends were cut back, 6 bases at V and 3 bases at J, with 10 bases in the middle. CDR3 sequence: CSAPDRTDTQYF. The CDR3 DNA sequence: TGCAGTGCCCCCGACAGGACAGATACGCAGTATTTT.

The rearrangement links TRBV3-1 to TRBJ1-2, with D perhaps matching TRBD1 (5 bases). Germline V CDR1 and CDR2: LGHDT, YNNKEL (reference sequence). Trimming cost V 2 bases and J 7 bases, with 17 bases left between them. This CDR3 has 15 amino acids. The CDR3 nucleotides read TGTGCCAGCAGCCAACGAGGACAAGGCCCCTCTGGCTACACCTTC. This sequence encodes CASSQRGQGPSGYTF.

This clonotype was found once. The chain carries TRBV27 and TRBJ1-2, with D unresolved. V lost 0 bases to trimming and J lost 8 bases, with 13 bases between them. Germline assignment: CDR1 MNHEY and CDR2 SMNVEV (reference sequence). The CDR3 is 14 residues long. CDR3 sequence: CASSLSKSARGYTF. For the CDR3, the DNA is TGTGCCAGCAGTTTATCAAAATCCGCTAGGGGCTACACCTTC.

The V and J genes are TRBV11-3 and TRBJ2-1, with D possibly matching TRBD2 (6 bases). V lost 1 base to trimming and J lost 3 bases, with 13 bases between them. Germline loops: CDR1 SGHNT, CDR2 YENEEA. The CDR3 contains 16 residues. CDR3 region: CASSLGIASVYNEQFF. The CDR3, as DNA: TGTGCCAGCAGCTTAGGAATCGCTAGCGTCTACAATGAGCAGTTCTTC.

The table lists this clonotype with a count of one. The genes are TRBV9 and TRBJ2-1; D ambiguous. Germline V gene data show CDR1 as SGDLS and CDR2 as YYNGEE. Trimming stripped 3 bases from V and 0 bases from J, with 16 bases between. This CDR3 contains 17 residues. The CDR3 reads CASSALGSSSSYNEQFF. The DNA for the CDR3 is TGTGCCAGCAGCGCCCTCGGCTCCTCCAGCTCCTACAATGAGCAGTTCTTC.